This TCR beta chain was sequenced for a study of tumor-infiltrating lymphocytes in oesophageal squamous cell carcinoma. By frequency in the sample, this clonotype is medium-sized (0.01 to 0.1%). The CDR3 is made up of 16 amino acids. The V gene end was trimmed by 5 bases and the J gene end by 4 bases; junction bases not matched to a gene: 7. Germline CDR1 is SGHAT and CDR2 is FQNNGV. TCRdb used MiXCR to reprocess the PCR reads, holding one entry per CDR3 protein. The sample has about 17,000 distinct CDR3 sequences; over 40% are singletons. The sample was normal esophageal tissue next to the tumor. The sequence came from a female donor with esophageal squamous cell carcinoma. The rearrangement joins TRBV11-2 to TRBJ2-7; TRBD2 matches 14 bases. As DNA, the CDR3 is TGTGCCAGCAGCCCCGCCGGACTAGCGGGAGGTTACGAGCAGTACTTC. Translated: CASSPAGLAGGYEQYF. The full variable domain, rest sourced from reference TRBV11-2 and TRBJ2-7, is EAGVAQSPRYKIIEKRQSVAFWCNPISGHATLYWYQQILGQGPKLLIQFQNNGVVDDSQLPKDRFSAERLKGVDSTLKIQPAKLEDSAVYLCASSPAGLAGGYEQYFGPGTRLTVT.